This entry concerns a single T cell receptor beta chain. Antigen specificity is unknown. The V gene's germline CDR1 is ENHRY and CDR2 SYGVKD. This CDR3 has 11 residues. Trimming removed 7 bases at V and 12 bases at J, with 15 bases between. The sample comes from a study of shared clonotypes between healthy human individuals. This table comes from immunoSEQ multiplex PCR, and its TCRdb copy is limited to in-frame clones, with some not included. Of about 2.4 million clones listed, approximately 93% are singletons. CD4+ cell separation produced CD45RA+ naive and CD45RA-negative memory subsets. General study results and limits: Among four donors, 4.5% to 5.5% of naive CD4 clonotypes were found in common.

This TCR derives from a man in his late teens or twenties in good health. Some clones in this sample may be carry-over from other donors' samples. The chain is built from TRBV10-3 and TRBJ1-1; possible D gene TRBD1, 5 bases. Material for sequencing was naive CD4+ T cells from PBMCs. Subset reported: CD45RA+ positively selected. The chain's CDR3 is CAINGREGTFF. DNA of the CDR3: TGTGCCATCAACGGCAGGGAGGGAACTTTCTTT.